These T cell receptor beta chains were read from a single sample in a study of shared clonotypes between healthy human individuals. Using immunoSEQ multiplex PCR, the repertoire was profiled, and TCRdb retains in-frame clones only, with some absent. The sample contains approximately 2,200,000 clones, more than 85% of which appear only once. Source material: naive CD8+ T cells from PBMCs. These receptor sequences come from a man between 18 and 35 years old in good health. Some clones in this sample may be carry-over from other donors' samples. Each CDR3 is given with its conserved first and last residue. Clone sizes are given selectively: once, few, many, or a class where the clone is expanded.

J,V,size,CDR3
TRBJ1-4,TRBV4-2,.,CASSHPTGVDEKLFF
TRBJ2-5,TRBV18,.,CASSPSTGSWGYQETQYF
TRBJ1-3,TRBV30,.,CAWSVVAGEAIYF
TRBJ2-5,TRBV6-5,.,CASSKNRGPQETQYF
TRBJ2-1,TRBV7-3,.,CASSLNGRAAYNEQFF
TRBJ2-7,TRBV5-6,once,CASSLSDYEQYF
TRBJ2-7,TRBV7-6,.,CASSSAAKQGVNNEQYF
TRBJ2-7,TRBV9,.,CASSPSGHSYEQYF
TRBJ2-1,TRBV30,once,CAWSVDNSYNEQFF
TRBJ2-7,TRBV27,.,CASSPLIRTGTYEQYF
TRBJ2-3,TRBV6-5,.,CASSYFGPYTDTQYF
TRBJ2-7,TRBV28,.,CASSPLAGSRNEQYF
TRBJ2-7,TRBV6-5,.,CASGADYEQYF
TRBJ2-7,TRBV9,.,CASRVGHDYEQYF
TRBJ2-3,TRBV19,.,CASSIVADSTDTQYF
TRBJ2-1,TRBV5-5,once,CASSLEGNSAYNEQFF
TRBJ2-7,TRBV10-3,few,CAISEELAGLNYEQYF
TRBJ1-1,TRBV19,.,CASSLGMAEAFF
TRBJ2-1,TRBV11-3,.,CASSLDYSAGSYNEQFF
TRBJ1-1,TRBV7-9,.,CASSYVDRGVEAFF
TRBJ2-3,TRBV28,.,CASSLWGPGTGEADTQYF
TRBJ2-1,TRBV27,.,CASSGIGGAYNEQFF
TRBJ2-1,TRBV5-5,.,CASSLAFRDNEQFF
TRBJ1-2,TRBV6-1,.,CASSEFLAYGYTF
TRBJ1-3,TRBV6-5,.,CATQGTRSGNTIYF
TRBJ2-2,TRBV13,.,CASSLAKYGPGELFF
TRBJ2-3,TRBV5-4,once,CASSPNPTDTQYF
TRBJ2-1,TRBV4-1,.,CASSQEGTSGWDNEQFF
TRBJ1-2,TRBV19,.,CASSNGFLVYF
TRBJ2-3,TRBV5-1,.,CATWLGDTQYF
TRBJ2-2,TRBV5-1,.,CASSLSLAGGELFF
TRBJ2-2,TRBV7-6,.,CASSFLREAETGELFF
TRBJ2-5,TRBV7-2,.,CASSLGTGSRETQYF
TRBJ2-7,TRBV7-9,.,CASSLVAGYEQYF
TRBJ2-3,TRBV13,.,CASSVRQDNTDTQYF
TRBJ1-1,TRBV5-1,few,CASSLRDRGGAEAFF
TRBJ2-2,TRBV19,.,CASSIATTVNTGELFF
TRBJ2-5,TRBV4-1,.,CASSRITGVQETQYF
TRBJ2-6,TRBV9,once,CASSSSGANVLTF
TRBJ2-7,TRBV7-9,.,CASSSPAGDNEQYF
TRBJ2-7,TRBV27,once,CASSLIPSGGPYEQYF
TRBJ2-6,TRBV28,once,CASSGGFSGANVLTF
TRBJ2-2,TRBV9,.,CASKTGTSFGELFF
TRBJ2-2,TRBV4-1,.,CASSQGLAGAGELFF
TRBJ2-5,TRBV6-6,.,CASSGFLGEQYF
TRBJ2-1,TRBV10-1,once,CASSGNPRDRVSYNEQFF
TRBJ2-1,TRBV19,.,CASSTGSSYNEQFF
TRBJ2-1,TRBV7-3,once,CASSFVGGRASSYNEQFF
TRBJ2-7,TRBV27,once,CASSLKGGSSYEQYF
TRBJ2-7,TRBV6-1,.,CASSEVPFSYEQYF
TRBJ2-5,TRBV6-1,.,CASSGQSGGPGQPQETQYF
TRBJ2-2,TRBV28,.,CASSSGPRPGELFF
TRBJ2-3,TRBV9,.,CASSVASGAGGADTQYF
TRBJ2-6,TRBV28,.,CASSLYRGLGGANVLTF
TRBJ2-7,TRBV14,.,CASGDRTYEQYF
TRBJ2-2,TRBV7-9,few,CASSFDSPTGELFF
TRBJ2-7,TRBV7-9,.,CASSSPLAGGPGGEQYF
TRBJ2-5,TRBV9,.,CASSVAGAKTQYF
TRBJ2-1,TRBV4-1,.,CASSSPGDYNEQFF